This note documents a single T cell receptor beta chain sequence. The antigen remains undetermined. These data belong to a study of cytomegalovirus exposure and HLA in healthy donors. The ends lost 4 bases at V and 4 bases at J; junction bases unmatched: 12. The CDR3 covers 16 residues. Germline loops: CDR1 SGHRS, CDR2 YFSETQ. Study-wide results and limits: Reports showed the classifier diagnosing cytomegalovirus status with high specificity and sensitivity.

Using immunoSEQ multiplex PCR, the repertoire was profiled, and TCRdb retains in-frame clones only, with some absent. Of about 220,000 clones listed, approximately 80% are singletons. The receptor comes from a woman aged 25 to 39 in good health and CMV-seropositive. The chain employs TRBV5-1 and TRBJ1-1; 8 nucleotides align to TRBD1. Material for sequencing was PBMCs. This chain's CDR3 is CASSAHGQGAGTEAFF. The CDR3 nucleotides are TGCGCCAGCAGCGCCCATGGGCAGGGGGCTGGCACTGAAGCTTTCTTT.